Included here is one T cell receptor beta chain sequence, with context. The antigen is undetermined. This sample is drawn from a study of cytomegalovirus exposure and HLA in healthy donors. General study findings and limits: Most TCRs appeared rarely, but some public TCRs recurred in many donors. One variant, a missense change in DCLRE1C, was linked in a later analysis to TCR beta V- and J-gene trimming.

60 Vbeta and 13 Jbeta primers were used in PCR. Clones were read by immunoSEQ multiplex PCR, and TCRdb kept only the in-frame ones, dropping some. Of 110,000 to 150,000 clones detected, 78% appear once; the ten largest clones hold 2.8%. Per the germline V gene, CDR1 is LNHDA and CDR2 is SQIVND (reference sequence). Trimming took 10 bases from V and 4 from J; bases not matched to a gene: 9. The CDR3 spans 13 residues. This sequence joins TRBV19 and TRBJ1-1, with TRBD1 matching over 7 bases. The sample comprised PBMCs. The sequence was collected from a male donor in good health and CMV-seronegative. The CDR3 loop is CATQTGSGTEAFF. CDR3 bases: TGTGCCACTCAGACAGGGAGCGGCACTGAAGCTTTCTTT.